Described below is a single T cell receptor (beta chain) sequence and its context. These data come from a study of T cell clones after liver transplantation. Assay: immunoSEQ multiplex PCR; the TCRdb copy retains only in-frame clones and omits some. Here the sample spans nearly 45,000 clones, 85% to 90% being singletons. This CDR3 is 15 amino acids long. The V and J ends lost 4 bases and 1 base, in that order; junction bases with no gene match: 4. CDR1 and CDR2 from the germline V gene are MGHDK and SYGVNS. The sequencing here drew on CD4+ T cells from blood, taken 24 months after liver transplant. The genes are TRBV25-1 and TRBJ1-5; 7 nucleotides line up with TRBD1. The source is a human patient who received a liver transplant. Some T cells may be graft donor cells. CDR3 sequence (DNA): TGTGCCAGCAGTGTGGACAGGTCCAGCAATCAGCCCCAGCATTTT. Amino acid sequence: CASSVDRSSNQPQHF. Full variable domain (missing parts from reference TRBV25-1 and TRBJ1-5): EADIYQTPRYLVIGTGKKITLECSQTMGHDKMYWYQQDPGMELHLIHYSYGVNSTEKGDLSSESTVSRIRTEHFPLTLESARPSHTSQYLCASSVDRSSNQPQHFGDGTRLSIL.